The entry below gives a single TCR beta chain sequence along with its context. Its antigen is not known. The 5'RACE method, run with constant-segment primers, produced TCR alpha and TCR beta cDNA libraries (carrying sample barcodes and UMIs). One entry per CDR3 protein results from TCRdb running MiXCR on the 5' RACE reads. The sample records a few hundred thousand distinct CDR3 sequences, 20% to 25% being singletons. The data are from a study of T-cell memory formation after mild COVID-19. Study-wide background: There were largely donor-specific TCR clusters. Study-wide points: Clones contracting across day 15 to 85 had a balanced CD4/CD8 profile; later expanding clones leaned CD4+. Clones which contracted sat mainly in CM and EM if CD4+, and in EMRA if CD8+.

V was trimmed by 6 bases and J by 3 bases, leaving 11 bases between them. The CDR3 runs 13 residues. Sequenced sample: PBMCs or a T cell subset sorted from them (not recorded which). The rearrangement uses TRBV12-3 or TRBV12-4 and TRBJ1-1, with a possible D match to TRBD1 (6 bases). This receptor was taken from an adult woman who had mild COVID-19 (a few samples of this study predate the infection). Cell type and time point are not known. The CDR3 spells CASRLDRYTEAFF. CDR3 DNA: TGTGCCAGCAGACTAGACAGGTACACTGAAGCTTTCTTT.